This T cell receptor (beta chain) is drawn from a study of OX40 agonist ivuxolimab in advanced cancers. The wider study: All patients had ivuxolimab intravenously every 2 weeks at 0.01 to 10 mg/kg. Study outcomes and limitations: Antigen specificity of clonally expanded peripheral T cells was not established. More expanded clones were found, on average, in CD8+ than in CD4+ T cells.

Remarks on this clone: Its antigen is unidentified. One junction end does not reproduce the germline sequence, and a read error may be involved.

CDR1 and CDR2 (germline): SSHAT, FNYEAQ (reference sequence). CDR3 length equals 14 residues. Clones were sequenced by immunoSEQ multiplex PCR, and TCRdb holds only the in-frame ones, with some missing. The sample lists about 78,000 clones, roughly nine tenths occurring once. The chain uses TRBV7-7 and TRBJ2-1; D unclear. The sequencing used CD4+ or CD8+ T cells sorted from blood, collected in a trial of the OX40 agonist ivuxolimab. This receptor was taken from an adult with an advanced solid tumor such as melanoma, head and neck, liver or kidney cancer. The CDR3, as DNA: TGTGCTAGCAGCCCAAGACCTTCCTACAATGAGCAGTTCTTC. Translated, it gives CASSPRPSYNEQFF.